Given below is one T cell receptor beta chain in context. Its antigen is unknown. This entry belongs to a study of PD-1 blockade in classical Hodgkin lymphoma. On the study more broadly: Patients were administered nivolumab (3 mg/kg intravenously) every 2 weeks. General study results and limits: CD4+ but not CD8+ TCR diversity rose significantly by C4D1. For complete responders, baseline diversity was comparable to that of newly diagnosed patients. With respect to the repertoire differences, their causes, possibly disease activity or prior therapy, remain undefined.

The time point was: cycle 4 day 1 (C4D1), after more than five weeks of nivolumab. There was relapse after autologous stem cell transplantation in every patient, and there was variation in brentuximab vedotin exposure. This CDR3 spans 14 amino acids. V lost 8 bases to trimming and J lost 4 bases, with 16 bases between them. The germline V gene encodes CDR1 PRHDT and CDR2 FYEKMQ (reference sequence). Produced via immunoSEQ multiplex PCR; TCRdb's table is partial and in-frame only. Among 50,000 to 65,000 clones listed, roughly nine tenths were seen once. The rearrangement uses TRBV13 and TRBJ2-3, with D tentatively TRBD1 (8 bases). The sample here was peripheral blood mononuclear cells (PBMCs), taken before the fourth cycle of nivolumab. The receptor was derived from a human donor with classical Hodgkin lymphoma. CDR3 DNA sequence: TGTGCCAGCGGTACAGGGGGGAGGGCAGATACGCAGTATTTT. Translation: CASGTGGRADTQYF.